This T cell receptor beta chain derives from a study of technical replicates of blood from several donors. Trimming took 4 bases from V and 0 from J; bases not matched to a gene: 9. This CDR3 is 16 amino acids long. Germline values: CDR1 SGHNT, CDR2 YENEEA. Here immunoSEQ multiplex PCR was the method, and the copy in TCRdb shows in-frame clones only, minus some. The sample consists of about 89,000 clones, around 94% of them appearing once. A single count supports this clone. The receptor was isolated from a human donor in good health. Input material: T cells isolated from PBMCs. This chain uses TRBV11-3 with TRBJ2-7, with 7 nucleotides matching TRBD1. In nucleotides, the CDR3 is TGTGCCAGCAGCTCGTCCCGTGCAGGGGGCTCCTACGAGCAGTACTTC. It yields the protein CASSSSRAGGSYEQYF.